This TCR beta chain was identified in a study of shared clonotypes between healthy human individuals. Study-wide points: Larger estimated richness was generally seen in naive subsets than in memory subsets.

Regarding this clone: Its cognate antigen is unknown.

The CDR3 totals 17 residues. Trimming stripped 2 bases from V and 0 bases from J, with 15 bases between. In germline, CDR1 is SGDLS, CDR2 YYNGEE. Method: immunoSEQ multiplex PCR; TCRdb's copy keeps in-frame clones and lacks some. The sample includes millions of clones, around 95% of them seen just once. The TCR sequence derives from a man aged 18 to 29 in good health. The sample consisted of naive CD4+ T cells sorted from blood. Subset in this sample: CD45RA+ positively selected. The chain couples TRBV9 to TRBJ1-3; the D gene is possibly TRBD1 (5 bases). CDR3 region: CASSVELDSISGNTIYF. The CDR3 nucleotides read TGTGCCAGCAGCGTGGAATTAGACAGCATCTCTGGAAACACCATATATTTT. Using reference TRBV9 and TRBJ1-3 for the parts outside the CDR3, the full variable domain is DSGVTQTPKHLITATGQRVTLRCSPRSGDLSVYWYQQSLDQGLQFLIQYYNGEERAKGNILERFSAQQFPDLHSELNLSSLELGDSALYFCASSVELDSISGNTIYFGEGSWLTVV.